This T cell receptor (beta chain) derives from a study of cytomegalovirus exposure and HLA in healthy donors. Study summary: When 398 donors were genotyped, roughly 82% of them were found to fall in the Caucasian-associated ancestry cluster.

Worth noting for this clone: What it recognizes is unknown.

Trimming cost V 6 bases and J 3 bases; bases outside gene matches: 6. The germline gives CDR1 SGHDT, CDR2 YYEEEE. The CDR3 has 13 amino acids. General study findings and limits: A few chains tied to CMV proved CMV antigen-specific in vitro. Cytomegalovirus status was reportedly diagnosed by the classifier with high specificity and sensitivity. Overall, about 160 TCR beta chains were annotated as cytomegalovirus-associated.

The study ran its PCR with 60 Vbeta and 13 Jbeta primers. TCRdb's copy holds only in-frame clones and misses some; the assay was immunoSEQ multiplex PCR. The table shows around 150,000 clones, with 70% to 80% occurring only once. Sequencing was carried out using PBMCs. The source of this sequence is a male donor in good health and CMV-seronegative. V usage is TRBV5-6 and J usage is TRBJ2-7; 7 nucleotides align to TRBD2. The CDR3 nucleotides are TGTGCCAGCACGGCGGGAGCGGGCTACGAGCAGTACTTC. It is translated as CASTAGAGYEQYF.